Listed below are T cell receptor beta chains from one sample, sequenced in a study of cytomegalovirus exposure and HLA in healthy donors. Using immunoSEQ multiplex PCR, the repertoire was profiled, and TCRdb retains in-frame clones only, with some absent. The repertoire has about 160,000 clones, roughly 77% of them found once; the top ten carry approximately 2.1%. Input material: PBMCs. The source is a woman aged 18-29 years in good health and CMV-seronegative. Both conserved end residues are part of each CDR3.

V gene	CDR3 protein
TRBV4-2	CASSQGAASSYEQYF
TRBV5-1	CASSEGTSGVGTQYF
TRBV11-3	CASSHAGETQYF
TRBV14	CASSQDLTGGGGYTF
TRBV7-3	CASSLRDSSHEQYF
TRBV28	CASSNRDHSYNEQFF
TRBV18	CASSQGSSGYEQYF
TRBV7-7	CASSETDGGNEKLFF
TRBV28	CASSPTDREDGYTF
TRBV27	CASSLKGSGQGASYEQYF
TRBV5-1	CASSWDGGEQFF
TRBV6-6	CASSFLPTSGRPEQYF
TRBV7-5	CVRSQGPRDRGPNSPLHF
TRBV6-1	CASSTSGWNAGELFF
TRBV5-5	CASSTGTPYGYTF
TRBV4-1	CASSQPGLAGGSSSTDTQYF
TRBV7-3	CASSLTLTSGSSGTGELFF
TRBV28	CASSQREKSEQFF
TRBV7-9	CASSPRLADASSSYNEQFF
TRBV15	CATSILGQGKLQETQYF
TRBV2	CASRGGTGDEKLFF
TRBV18	CASSPPSTVDEQYF
TRBV28	CASSLPGNGNTIYF
TRBV9	CASSVGGGNSYEQYF
TRBV5-1	CASSLTGMNTEAFF
TRBV28	CASSVEREITYEQYF
TRBV29-1	CSVEGLLRGETQYF
TRBV7-9	CASSPRGQPGEKLFF
TRBV5-5	CASSLASYEQYF
TRBV5-4	CASSLFERMNTEAFF
TRBV30	CAWSVGWGQGPRDEQYF
TRBV7-9	CASSPQGAEEKLFF
TRBV6-5	CASSYSGGSSYEQYF
TRBV14	CASSKSLRDRGSSPYEQYF
TRBV30	CAWSVLITGANVLTF
TRBV2	CASSSQVNEKLFF
TRBV27	CASSRGLAGMGEQFF
TRBV29-1	CSILAWQIREQFF
TRBV4-1	CASSQPSGRYHEQYF
TRBV4-1	CASSQGTGLGEKLFF
TRBV7-9	CASSPVGQGSLETQYF
TRBV7-3	CASSQGQGCEQYF
TRBV2	CARTGDGNTEAFF
TRBV10-3	CAISEGGNQPQHF
TRBV10-1	CASSDAGSGFYNEQFF
TRBV2	CASSETTGIRGKLFF
TRBV7-6	CASSLALSGQRNSGNTIYF
TRBV6-1	CASSRALLQNTEAFF
TRBV4-1	CASSQDRAGYNEQFF
TRBV29-1	CSVVPQGNYEQYF
TRBV7-9	CASSPRQGSDTIYF
TRBV5-4	CASSWGGTSGTDTQYF
TRBV27	CASSDYFPGTSGTYEQYF
TRBV2	CASRDRGFLYGYTF